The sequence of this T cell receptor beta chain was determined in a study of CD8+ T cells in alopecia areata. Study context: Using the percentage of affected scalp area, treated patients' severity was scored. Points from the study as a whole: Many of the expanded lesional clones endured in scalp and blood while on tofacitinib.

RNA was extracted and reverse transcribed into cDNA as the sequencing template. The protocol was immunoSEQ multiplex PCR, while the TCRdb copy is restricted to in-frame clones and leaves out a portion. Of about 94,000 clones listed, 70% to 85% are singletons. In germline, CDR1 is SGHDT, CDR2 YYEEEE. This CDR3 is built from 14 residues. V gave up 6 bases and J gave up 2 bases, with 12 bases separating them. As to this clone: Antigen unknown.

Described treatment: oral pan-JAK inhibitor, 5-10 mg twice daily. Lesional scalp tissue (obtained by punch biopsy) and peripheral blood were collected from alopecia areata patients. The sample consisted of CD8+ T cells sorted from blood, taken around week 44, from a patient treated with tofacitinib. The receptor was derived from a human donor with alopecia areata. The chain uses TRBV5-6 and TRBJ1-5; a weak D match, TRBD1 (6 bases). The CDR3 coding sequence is TGTGCCAGCACCCTGGGGGCAGGCAATCAGCCCCAGCATTTT. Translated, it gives CASTLGAGNQPQHF. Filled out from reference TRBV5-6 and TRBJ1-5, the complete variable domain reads DAGVTQSPTHLIKTRGQQVTLRCSPKSGHDTVSWYQQALGQGPQFIFQYYEEEERQRGNFPDRFSGHQFPNYSSELNVNALLLGDSALYLCASTLGAGNQPQHFGDGTRLSIL.